The next 3 T cell receptor beta chains were all read from a single sample in a study of PD-1 blockade in classical Hodgkin lymphoma (dated by TCRdb to the early 2020s). The library was built by means of the immunoSEQ multiplex PCR assay. TCRdb carries this immuneACCESS record with in-frame sequences only. Its versions omit some clonotypes, under half of them owing to an unresolved V gene in the studies checked, with the rest unexplained. The sample records around 31,000 clones, 85% of which are singletons. The top ten clones comprise 2% to 3% of the sample. This sample's time point label indicates: cycle 1 day 1 (C1D1), immediately before nivolumab initiation. Relapse after autologous stem cell transplantation had occurred in all trial patients, and cohorts A, B and C were distinguished by prior brentuximab vedotin exposure. A Miltenyi CD4+ T cell isolation kit was used for magnetic negative selection to purify CD4+ T cells from thawed PBMCs.

The specimen was CD4+ T cells from blood, collected at baseline. These receptor sequences come from a human donor with classical Hodgkin lymphoma.

The chain joins TRBV28 to TRBJ1-1, with TRBD1 matching 8 bases. Germline V gene data show CDR1 as MDHEN and CDR2 as SYDVKM. The CDR3 is 13 residues long. With V trimmed by 3 bases and J by 8 bases, 5 bases remained unmatched. CDR3 loop: CASSFSDRAEAFF. The CDR3 DNA sequence: TGTGCCAGCAGTTTTTCGGACAGGGCAGAAGCTTTCTTT.

The chain recombines TRBV6-1 with TRBJ1-2, with D perhaps TRBD1 (5 bases). Germline CDR1 is MNHNS and CDR2 is SASEGT. Trimming cost V 6 bases and J 4 bases, with 15 bases left between them. The CDR3 runs to 14 residues. The CDR3 sequence is CASRILGTGYGYTF. The DNA of the CDR3 is TGTGCCAGCAGAATCCTAGGGACGGGCTATGGCTACACCTTC.

The chain links TRBV7-2 to TRBJ1-1; maybe TRBD1 (5 bases). This CDR3 has 14 amino acids. Germline V lookup: CDR1 SGHTA, CDR2 FQGNSA. Trimming left V 5 bases short and J 5 bases short, with 15 bases between. DNA of the CDR3: TGTGCCAGCAGCCCGGGGGGTCCGGGAACTGAAGCTTTCTTT. Protein product: CASSPGGPGTEAFF.